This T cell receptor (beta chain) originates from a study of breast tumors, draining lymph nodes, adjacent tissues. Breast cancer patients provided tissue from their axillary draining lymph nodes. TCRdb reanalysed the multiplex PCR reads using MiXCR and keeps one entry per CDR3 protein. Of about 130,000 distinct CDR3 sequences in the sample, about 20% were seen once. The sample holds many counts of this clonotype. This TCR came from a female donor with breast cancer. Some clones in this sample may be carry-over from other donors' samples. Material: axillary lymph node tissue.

CDR3 in amino acids: CATSDSGTRESTF. The CDR3 nucleotides are TGTGCCACCAGTGATTCCGGGACAAGAGAGAGCACCTTC. The chain is built from TRBV24-1 and TRBJ1-2; tentative D call: TRBD1 (6 bases). V gave up 2 bases and J gave up 13 bases, with 16 bases separating them. This CDR3 has 13 amino acids. Germline V lookup: CDR1 KGHDR, CDR2 SFDVKD.